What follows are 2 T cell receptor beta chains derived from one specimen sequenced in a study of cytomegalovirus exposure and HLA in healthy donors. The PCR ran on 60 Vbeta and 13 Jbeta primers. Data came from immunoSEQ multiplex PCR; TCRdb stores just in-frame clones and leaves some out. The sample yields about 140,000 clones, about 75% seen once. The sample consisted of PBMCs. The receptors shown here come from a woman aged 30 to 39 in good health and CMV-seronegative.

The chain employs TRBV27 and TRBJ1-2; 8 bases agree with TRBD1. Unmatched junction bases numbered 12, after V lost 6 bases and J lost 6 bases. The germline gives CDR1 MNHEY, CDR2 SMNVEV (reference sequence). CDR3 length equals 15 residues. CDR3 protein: CASRPRTGLYNGYTF. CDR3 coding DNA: TGTGCCAGCAGGCCCAGGACAGGGTTGTATAATGGCTACACCTTC.

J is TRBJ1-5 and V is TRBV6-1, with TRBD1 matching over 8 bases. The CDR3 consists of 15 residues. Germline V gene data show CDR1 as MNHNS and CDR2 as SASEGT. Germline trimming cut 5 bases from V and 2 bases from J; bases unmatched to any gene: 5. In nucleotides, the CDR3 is TGTGCCAGCAGTAAGGACAGGGATGGCAATCAGCCCCAGCATTTT. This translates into CASSKDRDGNQPQHF.